The 13 T cell receptor beta chains presented below share a single source sample, sequenced in a study of cytomegalovirus exposure and HLA in healthy donors. Assay used: immunoSEQ multiplex PCR; TCRdb lists only in-frame clones, some missing. Counted here are roughly 56,000 clones, roughly 94% occurring once; the ten biggest clones make up approximately 2.1%. Source material: PBMCs. The receptors derive from a young man in good health and CMV-seronegative.

The rearrangement links TRBV10-1 to TRBJ2-2; possible D gene TRBD1, 5 bases. This CDR3 is built from 14 residues. Germline lookup yields CDR1 WNHNN and CDR2 SYGVQD (reference sequence). V was trimmed by 6 bases and J by 0 bases, leaving 8 bases between them. CDR3: CASRGPANTGELFF. The DNA of the CDR3 is TGCGCCAGCAGGGGGCCGGCGAACACCGGGGAGCTGTTTTTT.

The chain has TRBV27 and TRBJ1-1, with a possible D match to TRBD1 (6 bases). This CDR3 is 15 amino acids long. Trimming shortened V by 4 bases and J by 4 bases, and 16 bases separated the two germline ends. CDR1 MNHEY and CDR2 SMNVEV come from the germline V gene (reference sequence). The CDR3 spells CASSYDRRPSTEAFF. DNA for the CDR3: TGTGCCAGCAGTTACGACAGGAGGCCGAGCACTGAAGCTTTCTTT.

The J gene is TRBJ1-5, the V gene TRBV6-4, with D hard to call. V was cut by 0 bases and J by 3 bases, with 9 bases left in between. The CDR3 is 15 residues long. Germline loops: CDR1 MRHNA, CDR2 SNTAGT. CDR3 DNA sequence: TGTGCCAGCAGTGACTCGCGGGATCTCAATCAGCCCCAGCATTTT. Protein sequence: CASSDSRDLNQPQHF.

The chain combines TRBV18 with TRBJ1-4; unclear D gene. Germline assignment: CDR1 KGHSH and CDR2 LQKENI. Trimming stripped 3 bases from V and 12 bases from J, with 14 bases between. The CDR3 loop spans 13 amino acids. The CDR3 DNA follows: TGTGCCAGCTCACCCTCCCTTCCGGGTGAACTGTTTTTT. The encoded protein is CASSPSLPGELFF.

The chain combines TRBV29-1 with TRBJ1-1; possibly TRBD1 for D (6 bases). V lost 1 base and J 11 bases, leaving 11 bases between the germline ends. Looked up from germline, CDR1 is SQVTM and CDR2 is ANQGSEA. CDR3 size: 11 residues. The CDR3 loop reads CSVEVNREAFF. The CDR3 nucleotides read TGCAGCGTTGAAGTGAACAGGGAGGCTTTCTTT.

The genes are TRBV6-1 and TRBJ2-2; 11 bases fit TRBD1. This CDR3 region has 15 residues. The ends lost 5 bases at V and 7 bases at J; junction bases unmatched: 6. Germline V gene data show CDR1 as MNHNS and CDR2 as SASEGT. CDR3 sequence: CASSITGTGGGELFF. The CDR3 DNA reads TGTGCCAGCAGTATTACCGGGACAGGGGGCGGGGAGCTGTTTTTT.

The CDR3 DNA reads as TGTGCCAGCAGCCATAGCGGGAGGACAGATACGCAGTATTTT. This sequence encodes CASSHSGRTDTQYF. The chain couples TRBV11-1 to TRBJ2-3; 10 nucleotides agree with TRBD2. Trimming cost V 5 bases and J 3 bases; bases outside gene matches: 2. The germline V gene encodes CDR1 SGHAT and CDR2 FQDESV (reference sequence). The CDR3 has 14 amino acids.

This chain joins TRBV27 and TRBJ2-3; D not certain. Trimming shortened V by 3 bases and J by 0 bases, and 13 bases separated the two germline ends. This CDR3 spans 16 amino acids. Germline V CDR1 and CDR2: MNHEY, SMNVEV (reference sequence). In DNA, the CDR3 is TGTGCCAGCAGTTTCTCGAGGATTTCTAGCACAGATACGCAGTATTTT. This encodes CASSFSRISSTDTQYF.

The genes are TRBV15 and TRBJ1-2; a weak D match, TRBD1 (6 bases). This CDR3 is built from 15 residues. Germline CDR1 and CDR2: LNHNV and YYDKDF (reference sequence). Trimming removed 3 bases from V and 8 bases from J, with 19 bases in between. The CDR3 sequence: CATSSRLRGFGGYTF. CDR3 in DNA: TGTGCCACCAGCAGCCGGTTGAGGGGGTTCGGCGGCTACACCTTC.

This sequence joins TRBV12-1 and TRBJ2-3; the D segment call TRBD1 is taken from the table without a DNA check. TRBV12-1 corresponds to a pseudogene. This CDR3 has 15 amino acids. CDR3 DNA sequence: TGTGCCAGCAGCCACCGGGACAGAGCCACAGATACGCAGTATTTT. It encodes CASSHRDRATDTQYF.

This clone was detected only a few times. This chain uses TRBV6-5 with TRBJ2-5; TRBD2 agrees at 8 bases. V lost 6 bases and J lost 4; bases outside the gene matches: 4. From germline, CDR1 is MNHEY and CDR2 SVGAGI. This CDR3 has 13 residues. CDR3 sequence reads: CASSPGGGETQYF. CDR3 nucleotide sequence: TGTGCCAGCAGCCCCGGGGGGGGAGAGACCCAGTACTTC.

The chain couples TRBV10-3 to TRBJ2-1; D is unresolved. The V gene lost 6 bases and the J gene lost 8 bases, with 11 bases spanning the gap. CDR3 size: 12 residues. Looked up from germline, CDR1 is ENHRY and CDR2 is SYGVKD. The CDR3 loop is CAISQLQDEQFF. CDR3 nucleotide sequence: TGTGCCATCAGCCAACTTCAGGATGAGCAGTTCTTC.

The chain links TRBV7-2 to TRBJ2-4, with TRBD2 identical over 11 bases. The CDR3 is made up of 16 amino acids. V trimming: 5 bases; J trimming: 0 bases; junction bases outside the gene matches: 3. Germline assignment: CDR1 SGHTA and CDR2 FQGNSA. The CDR3 coding sequence is TGTGCCAGCAGCCTAGGACTAGCGGGAGCCAAAAACATTCAGTACTTC. Translating gives CASSLGLAGAKNIQYF.